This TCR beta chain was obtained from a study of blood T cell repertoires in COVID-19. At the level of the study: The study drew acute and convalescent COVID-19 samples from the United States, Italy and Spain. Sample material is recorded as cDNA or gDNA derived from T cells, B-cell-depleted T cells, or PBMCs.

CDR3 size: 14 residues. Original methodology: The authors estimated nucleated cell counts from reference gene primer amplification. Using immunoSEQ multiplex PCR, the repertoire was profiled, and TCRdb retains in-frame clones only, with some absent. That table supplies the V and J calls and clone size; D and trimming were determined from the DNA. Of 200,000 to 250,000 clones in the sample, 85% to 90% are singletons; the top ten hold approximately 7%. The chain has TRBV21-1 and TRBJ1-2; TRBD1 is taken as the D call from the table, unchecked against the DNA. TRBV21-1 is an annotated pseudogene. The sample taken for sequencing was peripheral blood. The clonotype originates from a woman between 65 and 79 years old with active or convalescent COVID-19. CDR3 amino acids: CASSDCRWGLGYTF. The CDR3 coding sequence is TGTGCCAGCAGCGATTGTCGCTGGGGGCTGGGCTACACCTTC.